This record concerns one T cell receptor beta chain sequence. This clone has only one observation. The antigen it binds to is not known. No base-level quality is on record; no much larger clone is a single base apart. The study profiled bulk TCR beta-chain repertoires in matched peripheral blood, tumor and adjacent normal breast tissue taken from roughly 17 patients with early-stage breast cancer. Before surgery, 5-10 mL of whole blood was collected in EDTA tubes and processed within 2 hours. Ficoll-Paque centrifugation in SepMate-50 tubes was used to isolate peripheral blood mononuclear cells. PBMCs were cryopreserved in roughly 90% FBS with about 10% DMSO in aliquots of roughly 1.9 to 4.5 million cells and stored in liquid nitrogen. The Qiagen AllPrep DNA/RNA Mini kit was used for genomic DNA extraction. These data come from a study of early stage breast cancer tumors (dated by TCRdb to about 2017). Regarding the research as a whole: Of the 16 invasive breast tumors, approximately 11 were found to be estrogen receptor-positive, progesterone receptor-positive and HER2-negative. A total of 2,651,842 templates, representing about 1.1 million unique clonotypes, were detected across all samples. The average read coverage per sample was roughly 9.6-fold. Of the approximately twelve ER+/PR+/HER2- tumors, eight were classified as invasive ductal carcinomas and four as invasive lobular carcinomas. Beyond this particular receptor, the publication reports: Greater similarity was observed between blood and normal breast repertoires than between blood and tumor repertoires, and tumor was distinguished from normal in 14 of 16 patients when each tissue was compared with blood. Enriched TCRB sequences shared across patients were mostly commonly generated sequences, unlikely to play an important role in the tumor microenvironment. Chain pairing and functional markers such as CD4, CD8 and FOXP3 were not captured by bulk genomic DNA sequencing of unsorted cells. Because the cohort was small, analysis by tumor subtype was not possible. Tumors showed 2 to 2.5-fold higher T cell density and higher clonality than adjacent normal breast tissue.

Each sample was amplified as two independent genomic DNA replicates: approximately 0.5 ug for blood and about 1.4 ug for tumor or normal breast. TCRB sequencing of genomic DNA was carried out with the ImmunoSeq Intro kit according to the manufacturer's instructions. For absolute quantification, the approximately 29-cycle multiplex PCR included proprietary primers along with spike-in control sequences. Single-end 150-bp reads were used to sequence an 87-bp fragment covering the CDR3 and the flanking V and J genes. Each lane of an Illumina MiSeq using version 3.0 chemistry carried seven multiplexed samples, with two replicates per sample. Concerning the study's data processing: Raw data were processed by the vendor's proprietary pipeline, with both replicates merged into one result per sample. To define clonotypes, the study grouped productive rearrangements that shared the V-gene family, CDR3 amino acid sequence and J-gene segment. Clonality was calculated as 1 minus the normalized Shannon entropy (Pielou evenness) of TCRB abundances. To estimate T cell density, the total number of templates was divided by the input cell count, which was inferred from how much DNA went in. Recon with default parameters was used to estimate total repertoire diversity and clonality. Tumor-enriched clonotypes were defined as having over 0.1% abundance in tumor and at least 32-fold higher abundance than in normal breast. The clones in this table, taken by TCRdb from immuneACCESS, are in-frame only. Not every clone is retained; where verified, under half of the shortfall comes from an unresolved V gene, and the cause of the rest is unknown. Clonal size and the V and J genes are those of that table, whereas D and trimming came from the DNA. Recorded for this sample are 51,000 or so clones; roughly 83% of them occurred a single time. About 1.4% of the sample is in the top ten clones.

Via the germline V gene, CDR1 is MNHEY and CDR2 SVGAGI. The CDR3 runs 12 amino acids, cysteine and phenylalanine included. Left in the record is the CDR3 DNA by itself, 36 bases read in frame from the first base. From V the trimming removes 9 bases and from J it removes 8 bases, while the gene matches leave 3 bases of the junction unaccounted for. This clonotype originated in a person aged 45 to 59 with breast cancer. Sequences were obtained from blood. This chain joins TRBV6-5 to TRBJ1-4; 10 bases in between match TRBD1. The bases read TGTGCCAGTGGGACAGGGGAGGAAAAACTGTTTTTT. It is translated as CASGTGEEKLFF.